The present T cell receptor (beta chain) was sequenced within a study of lymphopenia after photon versus proton radiotherapy. General study results and limits: Only patients who died were analyzed for survival; proton advantage is unproven.

Turning to this clone: What it binds is unknown.

With V trimmed by 3 bases and J by 2 bases, 1 base remained unmatched. CDR3 length: 14 amino acids. Germline V CDR1 and CDR2: LNHDA, SQIVND (reference sequence). The protocol was immunoSEQ multiplex PCR, while the TCRdb copy is restricted to in-frame clones and leaves out a portion. The table has about 160,000 clones, about nine tenths seen once. This rearrangement joins TRBV19 to TRBJ2-5; 9 nucleotides line up with TRBD2. Sample: peripheral blood, taken from a patient treated with photon-based radiotherapy. This receptor was obtained from a man over 45 with gastric cancer. This chain's CDR3 is CASSILAGQETQYF. The CDR3 nucleotides read TGTGCCAGTAGTATTCTAGCGGGGCAAGAGACCCAGTACTTC.